What follows describes a single T cell receptor (beta chain). Its antigen has not been determined. The sample holds no much larger clone one base away, and base qualities are not on file. To prepare the library, PCR was applied. At the Johns Hopkins FTIC core, DNA from the cultured CD4+ T cells underwent TCR sequencing with the Oncomine TCR Beta short-read assay. The QIAamp micro DNA kit was used to extract genomic DNA from the cultured CD4+ T cells. Oncomine TCR Beta libraries from cultured CD4+ T cells were pooled with unique dual indexes and sequenced on an Illumina iSeq 100. Turning to the authors' computational methods: Non-productive sequences were filtered out, and CDR3s that did not start with C, did not end with F or W, or were shorter than 7 amino acids were discarded. The MANAFEST web application was used to identify antigen-specific clonotypes by comparing peptide-stimulated wells against reference wells and other culture wells. Positive clones required FDR below 0.05, an odds ratio above 5, and productive frequency above 0.1% in at least two of three replicate wells. Clonotypes that were significantly expanded in both SARS-CoV-2 spike wells and at least one common cold coronavirus spike condition were defined as cross-reactive. Levenshtein distances (stringdist) and unrooted phylogenetic trees (ape) in R version 3.6.1 were used to assess CDR3 homology. The public sequencing data were trimmed at Q25 with fastp and processed into clonotypes with MiXCR by TCRdb, which kept only in-frame beta chains. Identical CDR3 proteins give one entry, which carries the most common genes and DNA. The V and J calls shown here were made by TCRdb, not taken from the authors' results. The sample table shows roughly 28,000 distinct CDR3 sequences, and 41% are seen once. The ten largest clones capture roughly 5% of the sample.

The sample comes from a study of vaccination and CD4 T cells after COVID-19 (dated by TCRdb to the early 2020s). For the wider study: SARS-CoV-2 positivity had been established in the convalescent patients by nasal swab PCR, and mild disease was recorded in nine of these patients and severe disease in one. The convalescent cohort included six males and four females, with two Hispanic individuals, seven Caucasians, two Asians and one multiracial person. Each participant got two doses of either the Pfizer-BioNTech BNT162b2 vaccine (n=8) or the Moderna mRNA-1273 vaccine (n=2). Post-COVID blood samples were collected from convalescent patients a median of around 96 days after diagnosis, with a range of about 30 to 161 days. The time from the second vaccine dose to post-vaccine blood sampling had a median of around 72 days and ranged from 14 to 241 days. A few convalescent patients were sampled both early after vaccination (day 14) and late after vaccination (days 161 to 241). Culture stimuli were overlapping spike peptide pools from SARS-CoV-2 and from the common cold coronaviruses HCoV-NL63, HCoV-OC43 and HCoV-229E. Control cultures received a CEFX viral epitope pool as the positive control, an HIV-1 Nef peptide pool as the negative control, or no peptide. The spike-specific CD4+ TCR repertoire was compared before and after mRNA vaccination in 10 to 11 COVID-19 convalescent patients and several infection-naive healthy vaccine recipients. Broader findings and caveats from the paper: In convalescent patients, a median around 89% of post-vaccine SARS-CoV-2-reactive clones were detected only after vaccination, suggesting vaccine-specific priming. Although the median number of SARS-CoV-2-reactive clonotypes went up from 20 to 25 after infection to some 38 after vaccination, the increase was not significant. In convalescent patients, nearly all vaccine-specific clones (304 of 307) were found to be mono-reactive for SARS-CoV-2 spike rather than cross-reactive with common cold coronaviruses. Only a relatively small number of convalescent patients were included in the study, and early timepoints following natural infection were not analyzed.

Explained via the paper, the time point label denotes: late sampling 161 to 241 days after vaccination in a few convalescent patients. The meaning of the sample's treatment or condition label: approximately nine-day PBMC culture with coronavirus spike peptide pools or control peptides (ViraFEST assay). The ViraFEST assay, used in the study, expanded antigen-specific T cells with peptide pools and then identified the expanded clonotypes through TCR sequencing. Positive SARS-CoV-2 PCR tests in the convalescent patients dated from March to December 2020, before Alpha, Beta and Delta variants emerged in the United States. Each well held 2 million to 2.5 million PBMCs cultured with approximately 9.2 ug/ml peptide pools in IMDM containing around 5.5% human AB serum and around 9 IU/ml IL-2. On days 3 and 7, half of the culture medium was replaced with fresh IL-2-containing medium. After about 11 days of culture, CD4+ T cells were isolated by negative selection using the EasySep CD4+ T cell isolation kit. Ficoll-Paque Plus gradient centrifugation was used to isolate PBMCs from whole blood, and the isolated PBMCs were then either used fresh or cryopreserved at -140C. In general, triplicate wells were set up for every culture condition.

This clonotype was sampled from a human donor who had recovered from COVID-19. The sample here was CD4+ T cells from blood, cultured in vitro, taken about 7 months after SARS-CoV-2 vaccination.

DNA sequence: TGCAGTGCACTCTCAGCCGACGGGGTCGATACGCAGTATTTT. This encodes CSALSADGVDTQYF. The chain is made from TRBV20-1 and TRBJ2-3; the D gene is perhaps TRBD2, on 5 matching bases. From a lookup of the germline V gene (reference sequence), CDR1 and CDR2 are DFQATT and SNEGSKA. V loses 6 bases of germline sequence and J loses 6 bases, and the interval between the two ends is 19 bases. From cysteine to phenylalanine, the CDR3 is 14 amino acids long. Of all the DNA, just the CDR3 is kept, 42 bases in frame from base 1.